These 18 T cell receptor beta chains came from one sample sequenced in a study of cytotoxic CD8 clonotypes in ibrutinib-treated CLL. TCRdb's copy holds only in-frame clones and misses some; the assay was immunoSEQ multiplex PCR. The table records around 250,000 clones, 70% of them present only once. The specimen was PBMCs, collected after 24 months of ibrutinib treatment. Every receptor here comes from a human donor with chronic lymphocytic leukemia.

This chain connects TRBV11-1 to TRBJ1-4, with D perhaps matching TRBD1 (6 bases). Trimming shortened V by 4 bases and J by 10 bases, and 16 bases separated the two germline ends. This CDR3 contains 14 residues. CDR1 and CDR2 from the germline V gene are SGHAT and FQDESV (reference sequence). The CDR3: CASSSPGEGGKLFF. The CDR3 bases are TGTGCCAGCAGCTCACCAGGGGAGGGCGGAAAACTGTTTTTT.

This chain joins TRBV6-5 and TRBJ1-2, with D possibly TRBD1 on 6 matching bases. The germline V gene encodes CDR1 MNHEY and CDR2 SVGAGI. Trimming took off 6 bases at V and 3 bases at J, with 8 bases between the two ends. The length of the CDR3 is 12 residues. The DNA for the CDR3 is TGTGCCAGCAGGTGGACAGACTATGGCTACACCTTC. Translation: CASRWTDYGYTF.

The V gene is TRBV9, the J gene TRBJ2-5; TRBD2 might be the D (6 bases). In germline, CDR1 is SGDLS, CDR2 YYNGEE. This CDR3 comprises 14 residues. V was clipped by 0 bases and J by 5 bases, with 11 bases between them. Written as DNA, the CDR3 is TGTGCCAGCAGCGTAGTTGGCAGCGGGGAGACCCAGTACTTC. This encodes CASSVVGSGETQYF.

This chain links TRBV7-9 with TRBJ2-7; 7 nucleotides align to TRBD1. CDR1 is SEHNR and CDR2 is FQNEAQ in the germline V gene (reference sequence). There are 16 residues in the CDR3. Trimming removed 4 bases from V and 5 bases from J; junction bases left unmatched: 14. The CDR3 sequence: CASSSSKERGRDEQYF. CDR3 nucleotide sequence: TGTGCCAGCAGCTCCTCGAAGGAGAGGGGGCGCGACGAGCAGTACTTC.

This clone occurred a few times. The chain has TRBV9 and TRBJ2-3; 10 bases match TRBD2. Per the germline V gene, CDR1 is SGDLS and CDR2 is YYNGEE. The V and J ends lost 2 bases and 6 bases, in that order; junction bases with no gene match: 6. There are 15 residues in the CDR3. CDR3 in amino acids: CASSVGLAARDTQYF. CDR3 in DNA: TGTGCCAGCAGCGTCGGACTAGCGGCCCGGGATACGCAGTATTTT.

The rearrangement uses TRBV7-3 and TRBJ2-3; the D gene is possibly TRBD2 (6 bases). Germline assignment: CDR1 SGHTA and CDR2 FQGTGA. V gave up 1 base and J gave up 6 bases, with 14 bases separating them. This CDR3 has 15 residues. The CDR3 coding sequence is TGTGCCAGCAGCTTAAGGGGGGAGGCCCGGGATACGCAGTATTTT. As protein: CASSLRGEARDTQYF.

Here the CDR3 DNA reads TGTGCCAGCAGGCCTCCGCAGGAGGACTATGGCTACACCTTC. Amino acid sequence: CASRPPQEDYGYTF. This chain connects TRBV27 to TRBJ1-2; D not resolved. Trimming removed 6 bases at V and 3 bases at J, with 14 bases between. Germline CDR1 reads MNHEY; CDR2 reads SMNVEV (reference sequence). This CDR3 has 14 amino acids.

V and J are TRBV6-6 and TRBJ1-5; 9 positions agree with TRBD1. J was trimmed by 5 bases and V by 7 bases; bases with no gene match: 12. CDR1 and CDR2 (germline): MNHNY, SVGAGI (reference sequence). CDR3 size: 16 residues. The CDR3 DNA is TGTGCCAGCACCAAAGGGGGACAGGGAAGGTATCAGCCCCAGCATTTT. It specifies CASTKGGQGRYQPQHF.

The rearrangement uses TRBV5-5 and TRBJ2-7; unclear D gene. The CDR3 covers 13 residues. The germline V and J ends were trimmed by 8 bases and 6 bases, with 18 bases remaining between them. CDR1 SGHKS and CDR2 YYEKEE come from the germline V gene (reference sequence). Here the CDR3 DNA reads TGTGCCAGTACCGGTGGCGGAACGTTCGAGCAGTACTTC. The encoded protein is CASTGGGTFEQYF.

This chain connects TRBV29-1 to TRBJ2-7; D uncertain. With 5 bases removed from V and 6 bases from J, the gap between germline ends came to 8 bases. The CDR3 is made up of 10 amino acids. Germline V lookup: CDR1 SQVTM, CDR2 ANQGSEA. CDR3 coding DNA: TGCAGCGTTTTGACTGTCGAGCAGTACTTC. Translating gives CSVLTVEQYF.

The chain combines TRBV6-6 with TRBJ1-5; 9 nucleotides match TRBD1. CDR1 MNHNY and CDR2 SVGAGI come from the germline V gene (reference sequence). V dropped 9 bases and J dropped 9; count of bases not matched to a gene: 9. The CDR3 length is 13 residues. The CDR3 sequence is CASAGDRALPQHF. The DNA for the CDR3 is TGTGCCAGTGCCGGGGACAGGGCCTTGCCCCAGCATTTT.

The V gene is TRBV14, the J gene TRBJ2-6; weak D call: TRBD2 (5 bases). Germline lookup yields CDR1 SGHDN and CDR2 FVKESK. V gave up 0 bases and J gave up 0 bases, with 12 bases separating them. This CDR3 comprises 18 residues. The CDR3 here is CASSQDAASTSGANVLTF. The CDR3 DNA is TGTGCCAGCAGCCAAGATGCGGCTAGCACCTCTGGGGCCAACGTCCTGACTTTC.

The chain carries TRBV27 and TRBJ2-7; D possibly uses TRBD1 or TRBD2 (6 bases each). The germline V and J ends were trimmed by 10 bases and 2 bases, with 24 bases remaining between them. The CDR3 runs to 16 residues. Germline V gene data show CDR1 as MNHEY and CDR2 as SMNVEV (reference sequence). The CDR3 region has the DNA TGTGCCACCCATTCACCTGGGGGGCGCTCAGCCTACGAGCAGTACTTC. Residues: CATHSPGGRSAYEQYF.

The V gene is TRBV29-1, the J gene TRBJ1-3; tentatively, D is TRBD1 (6 bases). Trimming shortened V by 4 bases and J by 0 bases, and 13 bases separated the two germline ends. Germline lookup yields CDR1 SQVTM and CDR2 ANQGSEA. CDR3 length: 15 residues. CDR3 in amino acids: CSVGARGLSGNTIYF. The DNA of the CDR3 is TGCAGCGTTGGGGCCAGGGGTCTCTCTGGAAACACCATATATTTT.

The V gene is TRBV30, the J gene TRBJ2-2; no reliable D call. The CDR3 extends over 12 amino acids. Trimming cost V 4 bases and J 0 bases, with 3 bases left between them. Germline V gives CDR1 GTSNPN, CDR2 SVGIG (reference sequence). CDR3 DNA sequence: TGTGCCTGGAACCCGAACACCGGGGAGCTGTTTTTT. The encoded protein is CAWNPNTGELFF.

The chain has TRBV4-2 and TRBJ2-5, with D possibly being TRBD2 (5 bases). V was cut by 1 base and J by 5 bases, with 17 bases left in between. This CDR3 spans 16 amino acids. Germline V gene lookup returns CDR1 LGHNA and CDR2 YNFKEQ. CDR3 sequence (DNA): TGTGCCAGCAGCCAAGGGGCAGCGCGGGTGACGGAGACCCAGTACTTC. Amino acids: CASSQGAARVTETQYF.

There are a few counts of this clone. The chain has TRBV9 and TRBJ2-3; 8 positions agree with TRBD2. The CDR3 sequence is 13 residues long. V was pared by 7 bases and J by 5 bases, with 6 bases of the junction left unmatched. Germline V gene data show CDR1 as SGDLS and CDR2 as YYNGEE. CDR3 amino acids: CASRSGSQDTQYF. The DNA of the CDR3 is TGTGCCAGCCGGAGCGGGAGTCAAGATACGCAGTATTTT. Combining the CDR3 with reference TRBV9 and TRBJ2-3 gives the whole variable domain DSGVTQTPKHLITATGQRVTLRCSPRSGDLSVYWYQQSLDQGLQFLIQYYNGEERAKGNILERFSAQQFPDLHSELNLSSLELGDSALYFCASRSGSQDTQYFGPGTRLTVL.

Concerning this clone itself: Other DNA variants within this sample encode the same CDR3. In DNA, the CDR3 is TGTGCCAGCAGCCAAGCGGGGTACGAGCAGTACTTC. Protein: CASSQAGYEQYF. This chain uses TRBV4-2 with TRBJ2-7; D might be TRBD2 (5 bases). This CDR3 region has 12 residues. Germline V gene sequence: CDR1 LGHNA, CDR2 YNFKEQ. Trimming removed 1 base at V and 4 bases at J, with 5 bases between.